The clone carrying this T cell receptor beta chain occurred a few times. The antigen is not known. This specimen belongs to a study of early T cells in non-severe SARS-CoV-2 infection. The overall study: Bulk RNA isolated from unsorted whole blood underwent sequencing; chains were not paired.

As part of library construction, unique molecular identifiers were attached to individual cDNA molecules. Each CDR3 protein gets one entry after TCRdb re-called the 5' RACE reads with MiXCR. Seen here are more than 60,000 distinct CDR3 sequences, more than 10% observed once, and the top ten hold approximately 1.1%. Study results and caveats: Clonotype matching in VDJdb favored anti-spike CD8 responses and did not capture private and CD4 specificities.

V was cut by 2 bases and J by 0 bases, with 9 bases left in between. In germline, CDR1 is SGHKS, CDR2 YYEKEE (reference sequence). The CDR3 is 15 residues long. The TCR originated in an adult who was a healthcare worker with PCR-confirmed SARS-CoV-2 infection or an uninfected control (not recorded which). The donor label of this sample is uncertain. Sequenced here: whole blood, sampled at baseline. The chain uses TRBV5-5 and TRBJ2-1, with D possibly TRBD1 on 6 matching bases. The CDR3 DNA sequence: TGTGCCAGCAGCTTAGGACAGAGCTCCTACAATGAGCAGTTCTTC. It specifies CASSLGQSSYNEQFF.